These 30 T cell receptor beta chains share one sample of origin, sequenced in a study of blood T cell repertoires in COVID-19. Some clones are missing from TCRdb's copy, which holds only in-frame ones; the method was immunoSEQ multiplex PCR. This table has hundreds of thousands of clones, more than 75% appearing once. Sequenced input: PBMCs or T cells enriched from blood (not recorded which). These receptors originate from a woman in her sixties in a cohort exposed to, infected with or recovered from COVID-19 (not recorded which).

This clone was observed a handful of times. The chain links TRBV28 to TRBJ2-7; no clear D gene. The length of the CDR3 is 12 residues. V gave up 6 bases and J gave up 5 bases, with 11 bases separating them. Germline CDR1 reads MDHEN; CDR2 reads SYDVKM. CDR3 coding DNA: TGTGCCAGCAGGACCGCACGGGACGAGCAGTACTTC. Translation: CASRTARDEQYF.

The rearrangement joins TRBV29-1 to TRBJ2-5, with 7 bases matching TRBD2. Unmatched junction bases numbered 2, after V lost 5 bases and J lost 2 bases. Germline V lookup: CDR1 SQVTM, CDR2 ANQGSEA. CDR3 length: 12 residues. The CDR3 protein is CSVNSGQETQYF. The CDR3 nucleotides read TGCAGCGTTAATAGCGGGCAAGAGACCCAGTACTTC.

Notes on this clone: The same CDR3 also results from other DNA sequences found in this sample. The chain combines TRBV10-3 with TRBJ2-7; 11 nucleotides line up with TRBD2. Trimming took 6 bases from V and 0 from J; bases not matched to a gene: 7. The CDR3 spans 16 residues. Looked up from germline, CDR1 is ENHRY and CDR2 is SYGVKD. This CDR3 reads CAISGLAGGSSYEQYF. The DNA for the CDR3 is TGTGCCATCAGCGGTCTAGCGGGAGGCTCCTCCTACGAGCAGTACTTC.

V usage is TRBV15 and J usage is TRBJ2-1; 12 bases align to TRBD2. Germline V gene sequence: CDR1 LNHNV, CDR2 YYDKDF (reference sequence). The CDR3 runs to 16 residues. V dropped 2 bases and J dropped 3; count of bases not matched to a gene: 2. The CDR3, as DNA: TGTGCCACCAGCAGACGGACTAGCGGGAACTACAATGAGCAGTTCTTC. As protein: CATSRRTSGNYNEQFF.

About this clone itself: This CDR3 is also generated by other DNA sequences in the sample. V usage is TRBV5-4 and J usage is TRBJ1-2; 7 bases match TRBD1. The CDR3 has 13 residues. Germline V gene sequence: CDR1 SGHNT, CDR2 YYREEE (reference sequence). With 5 bases clipped from V and 3 bases from J, the junction kept 4 bases outside the gene matches. The CDR3 coding sequence is TGTGCCAGCAGTCCCCAGGGGGACTATGGCTACACCTTC. This encodes CASSPQGDYGYTF. The full variable domain, rest sourced from reference TRBV5-4 and TRBJ1-2, is ETGVTQSPTHLIKTRGQQVTLRCSSQSGHNTVSWYQQALGQGPQFIFQYYREEENGRGNFPPRFSGLQFPNYSSELNVNALELDDSALYLCASSPQGDYGYTFGSGTRLTVV.

The chain links TRBV5-4 to TRBJ2-1; D is possibly TRBD2 (6 bases). In germline, CDR1 is SGHNT, CDR2 YYREEE (reference sequence). The V end lost 0 bases, the J end lost 0 bases, and 10 bases lay between the germline ends. The CDR3 length is 16 residues. CDR3 nucleotide sequence: TGTGCCAGCAGCTTGGAGCGGGTAGGCTCCTACAATGAGCAGTTCTTC. Its protein product is CASSLERVGSYNEQFF.

The CDR3 DNA sequence: TGCGCCAGCAGCTTGATGGGGGCTAGCACAGATACGCAGTATTTT. It encodes CASSLMGASTDTQYF. This sequence joins TRBV5-1 and TRBJ2-3; maybe TRBD1 (6 bases). V lost 1 base to trimming and J lost 0 bases, with 9 bases between them. Germline V lookup: CDR1 SGHRS, CDR2 YFSETQ. This CDR3 spans 15 amino acids.

V gene TRBV18 combines with J gene TRBJ2-7; TRBD2 aligns across 9 bases. Germline values: CDR1 KGHSH, CDR2 LQKENI. There are 14 residues in the CDR3. Germline trimming cut 2 bases from V and 5 bases from J; bases unmatched to any gene: 4. The chain's CDR3 is CASSPFSGSNEQYF. CDR3 bases: TGTGCCAGCTCACCATTTAGCGGGAGTAACGAGCAGTACTTC.

The chain employs TRBV28 and TRBJ2-4; 8 nucleotides line up with TRBD2. This CDR3 has 16 amino acids. Trimming at V came to 6 bases and at J to 9 bases, leaving 16 bases not matched to a gene. The V gene's germline CDR1 is MDHEN and CDR2 SYDVKM. The CDR3 sequence is CASSSPSGGTSTIQYF. The CDR3 nucleotides are TGTGCCAGCAGCTCCCCCTCGGGGGGGACCTCGACCATTCAGTACTTC.

The rearrangement links TRBV6-5 to TRBJ2-1; 8 nucleotides agree with TRBD2. Per the germline V gene, CDR1 is MNHEY and CDR2 is SVGAGI. J was trimmed by 3 bases and V by 7 bases; bases with no gene match: 8. The CDR3 runs 15 residues. The chain's CDR3 is CASITPGLGYNEQFF. In DNA form, the CDR3 reads TGTGCCAGCATAACCCCGGGACTAGGCTACAATGAGCAGTTCTTC.

This clone appeared a few times. CDR3 in amino acids: CASSLRGTGETQYF. DNA for the CDR3: TGCGCCAGCAGCCTCCGGGGGACAGGCGAGACCCAGTACTTC. The chain links TRBV4-1 to TRBJ2-5, with 8 bases fitting TRBD1. The germline CDR1 and CDR2 sequences are MGHRA and YSYEKL. V shed 4 bases and J 5 bases; nucleotides not matched to a gene: 6. CDR3 size: 14 residues.

This chain links TRBV4-3 with TRBJ1-3; perhaps TRBD1 as D (6 bases). Germline loops: CDR1 LGHNA, CDR2 YSLEER. Between the trimmed V and J ends, which lost 0 bases and 4 bases, there was a span of 19 bases. The CDR3 runs 18 residues. The CDR3 DNA reads TGCGCCAGCAGCCAAGAATTGCGGGGGGCGAGTTCAGGAAACACCATATATTTT. This codes for CASSQELRGASSGNTIYF.

The chain combines TRBV6-5 with TRBJ1-2; 9 nucleotides match TRBD1. The CDR3 runs 14 residues. Losses at the gene ends were 5 bases for V and 7 bases for J; bases not matched to a gene: 8. Germline lookup yields CDR1 MNHEY and CDR2 SVGAGI. For the CDR3, the DNA is TGTGCCAGCAGTCCCGGGACAGGGACGGCTGGCTACACCTTC. This codes for CASSPGTGTAGYTF.

The chain recombines TRBV18 with TRBJ2-7, with 7 bases that match TRBD2. CDR1 is KGHSH, CDR2 LQKENI, per germline. V lost 5 bases and J lost 0; bases outside the gene matches: 10. The CDR3 runs to 16 residues. The CDR3 loop is CASSSFYSGPSYEQYF. The CDR3 DNA reads TGTGCCAGCTCATCATTCTATAGCGGGCCCTCCTACGAGCAGTACTTC.

This rearrangement joins TRBV4-1 to TRBJ2-5, with D maybe TRBD2 (6 bases). Trimming took 0 bases from V and 7 from J, leaving 12 bases between them. The CDR3 extends over 14 amino acids. The germline CDR1 and CDR2 sequences are MGHRA and YSYEKL. The CDR3 loop is CASSQDRRAATQYF. The CDR3 DNA follows: TGCGCCAGCAGCCAAGATCGGAGGGCAGCGACCCAGTACTTC.

V and J are TRBV7-9 and TRBJ1-4, with 7 nucleotides matching TRBD1. The V gene's germline CDR1 is SEHNR and CDR2 FQNEAQ (reference sequence). V lost 4 bases, J lost 4 bases, and 3 bases stayed unmatched. This CDR3 is 14 amino acids long. The CDR3 DNA reads TGTGCCAGCAGCTCCCGACAGGGTAATGAAAAACTGTTTTTT. This gives the protein CASSSRQGNEKLFF.

The chain employs TRBV3-1 (or the pseudogene TRBV3-2) and TRBJ1-5, with D maybe TRBD1 (5 bases). Trimming shortened V by 1 base and J by 7 bases, and 14 bases separated the two germline ends. Germline V gene data show CDR1 as LGHDT and CDR2 as YNNKEL (reference sequence). CDR3 length: 15 residues. CDR3 DNA sequence: TGTGCCAGCAGCCAAGCATGGGGAGGGGCCCAGCCCCAGCATTTT. It specifies CASSQAWGGAQPQHF.

This clone was recorded once. The rearrangement uses TRBV30 and TRBJ1-2; D not certain. CDR1 and CDR2 (germline): GTSNPN, SVGIG (reference sequence). Trimming removed 0 bases at V and 8 bases at J, with 16 bases between. The CDR3 is made up of 14 amino acids. The DNA of the CDR3 is TGTGCCTGGAGTGTAGGTCTGAGCTCGGGGGGCTACACCTTC. This codes for CAWSVGLSSGGYTF.

The table lists this clone with a count of one. The V gene is TRBV11-2, the J gene TRBJ2-3, with 7 bases that match TRBD2. Losses at the gene ends were 5 bases for V and 5 bases for J; bases not matched to a gene: 10. Germline V CDR1 and CDR2: SGHAT, FQNNGV. The CDR3 loop spans 15 amino acids. CDR3 amino acids: CASSSLAGDVDTQYF. The CDR3 nucleotides read TGTGCCAGCAGCAGCCTGGCGGGAGACGTAGATACGCAGTATTTT.

The rearrangement uses TRBV7-9 and TRBJ2-5; 14 nucleotides match TRBD2. CDR3 length: 17 residues. Trimming at V came to 5 bases and at J to 4 bases, leaving 9 bases not matched to a gene. CDR1 and CDR2 from the germline V gene are SEHNR and FQNEAQ (reference sequence). The CDR3 spells CASSQTGTSGRGETQYF. In DNA form, the CDR3 reads TGTGCCAGCAGCCAAACCGGGACTAGCGGGAGAGGAGAGACCCAGTACTTC.

The CDR3 coding sequence is TGTGCCAGCAGCTTAATCAGGGGCTCTGGGGCCAACGTCCTGACTTTC. Protein product: CASSLIRGSGANVLTF. This chain connects TRBV5-6 to TRBJ2-6; tentative D call: TRBD1 (6 bases). The CDR3 extends over 16 amino acids. The germline gives CDR1 SGHDT, CDR2 YYEEEE. Trimming took 2 bases from V and 0 from J, leaving 9 bases between them.

The CDR3 loop reads CASRRTGSSYNEQFF. The CDR3 bases are TGCGCCAGCAGACGGACAGGCAGCTCCTACAATGAGCAGTTCTTC. V is TRBV5-1 and J is TRBJ2-1; 7 positions match TRBD1. This CDR3 comprises 15 residues. The germline CDR1 and CDR2 sequences are SGHRS and YFSETQ. The junction had 5 bases not matched to a gene; V was cut back by 5 bases and J by 0 bases.

The gene calls are TRBV28 and TRBJ1-3; D gene ambiguous. Germline CDR1 and CDR2: MDHEN and SYDVKM. Trimming removed 7 bases from V and 4 bases from J, with 11 bases in between. CDR3 length: 13 residues. The CDR3 region has the DNA TGTGCCAGCATCAATTCGGGGGGAAACACCATATATTTT. It yields the protein CASINSGGNTIYF.

The rearrangement joins TRBV19 to TRBJ2-7, with D maybe TRBD2 (6 bases). The CDR3 extends over 16 amino acids. Germline lookup yields CDR1 LNHDA and CDR2 SQIVND (reference sequence). Here the CDR3 DNA reads TGTGAACCAGTATGCGTTTCCGGGAGAGGCCCCTACGAGCAGTACTTC. Translation gives CEPVCVSGRGPYEQYF.

The chain couples TRBV28 to TRBJ1-5, with a tentative D call TRBD1 (6 bases). Trimming removed 6 bases at V and 3 bases at J, with 15 bases between. CDR1 and CDR2 from the germline V gene are MDHEN and SYDVKM. The CDR3 has 15 amino acids. The CDR3, as DNA: TGTGCCAGCAGAACTACCGGACAGCTCAATCAGCCCCAGCATTTT. Its translation is CASRTTGQLNQPQHF.

J is TRBJ2-7 and V is TRBV6-5; D remains unclear. The CDR3 is made up of 13 amino acids. The V end was cut by 10 bases, the J end by 0 bases, with 13 bases between. Germline V gene lookup returns CDR1 MNHEY and CDR2 SVGAGI. The CDR3 bases are TGTGCCACTCTCCCAGAGGACTCCTACGAGCAGTACTTC. As protein: CATLPEDSYEQYF.

The chain is built from TRBV4-3 and TRBJ2-7; D is possibly TRBD2 (6 bases). The CDR3 contains 15 residues. V gave up 0 bases and J gave up 1 base, with 10 bases separating them. CDR1 LGHNA and CDR2 YSLEER come from the germline V gene. CDR3 protein: CASSQDRDSSYEQYF. DNA for the CDR3: TGCGCCAGCAGCCAAGATCGGGACTCGTCCTACGAGCAGTACTTC.

V gene TRBV28 combines with J gene TRBJ2-7; 7 bases align to TRBD1. The V gene end was trimmed by 3 bases and the J gene end by 5 bases; junction bases not matched to a gene: 7. This CDR3 spans 14 amino acids. Germline loops: CDR1 MDHEN, CDR2 SYDVKM. CDR3 DNA sequence: TGTGCCAGCAGTTTCCGACAGGGCGCTCACGAGCAGTACTTC. This encodes CASSFRQGAHEQYF.

As for this clone: Other DNA sequences in the same sample also yield this CDR3. This rearrangement joins TRBV18 to TRBJ2-2; possible D gene TRBD1, 6 bases. Between the trimmed V and J ends, which lost 6 bases and 2 bases, there was a span of 7 bases. Germline CDR1 KGHSH, CDR2 LQKENI. The CDR3 loop spans 13 amino acids. CDR3 sequence: CASSGTNTGELFF. CDR3 nucleotide sequence: TGTGCCAGCTCCGGGACAAACACCGGGGAGCTGTTTTTT.

The gene calls are TRBV5-1 and TRBJ2-1, with TRBD2 matching over 11 bases. This CDR3 region has 16 residues. J gave up 5 bases and V 1 base, and 5 bases lay outside the gene matches. Germline V gene lookup returns CDR1 SGHRS and CDR2 YFSETQ. CDR3 DNA: TGCGCCAGCAGCTTGACCGTAGCGGGAGGGGACAATGAGCAGTTCTTC. It translates to CASSLTVAGGDNEQFF.